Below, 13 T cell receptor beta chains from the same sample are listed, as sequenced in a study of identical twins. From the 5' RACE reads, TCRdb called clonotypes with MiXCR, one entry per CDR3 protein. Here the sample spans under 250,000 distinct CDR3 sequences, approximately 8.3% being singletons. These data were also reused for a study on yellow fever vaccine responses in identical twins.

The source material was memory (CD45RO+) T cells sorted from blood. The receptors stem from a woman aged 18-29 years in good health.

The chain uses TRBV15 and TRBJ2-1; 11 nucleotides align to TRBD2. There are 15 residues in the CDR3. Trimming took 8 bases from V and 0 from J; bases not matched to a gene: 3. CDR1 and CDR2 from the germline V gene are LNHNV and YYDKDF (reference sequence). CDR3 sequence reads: CATRGLADSYNEQFF. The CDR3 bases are TGTGCCACCCGGGGACTAGCGGACTCCTACAATGAGCAGTTCTTC.

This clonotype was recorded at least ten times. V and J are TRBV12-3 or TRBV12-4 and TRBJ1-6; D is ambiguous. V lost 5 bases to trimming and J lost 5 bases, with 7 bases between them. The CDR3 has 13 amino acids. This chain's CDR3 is CASSPHNNSPLHF. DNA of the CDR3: TGTGCCAGCAGTCCCCACAATAATTCACCCCTCCACTTT.

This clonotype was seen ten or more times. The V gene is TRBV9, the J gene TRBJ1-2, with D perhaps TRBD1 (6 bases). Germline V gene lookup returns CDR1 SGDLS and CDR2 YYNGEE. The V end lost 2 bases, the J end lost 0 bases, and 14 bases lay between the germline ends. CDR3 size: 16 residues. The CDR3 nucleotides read TGTGCCAGCAGCGTCGCCCTACAGGGAGCTAACTATGGCTACACCTTC. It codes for CASSVALQGANYGYTF.

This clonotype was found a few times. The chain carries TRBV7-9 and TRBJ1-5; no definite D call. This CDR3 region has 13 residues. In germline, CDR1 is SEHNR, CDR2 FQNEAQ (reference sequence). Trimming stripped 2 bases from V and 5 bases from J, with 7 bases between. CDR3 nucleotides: TGTGCCAGCAGCTTAAATGGGGATCAGCCCCAGCATTTT. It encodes CASSLNGDQPQHF. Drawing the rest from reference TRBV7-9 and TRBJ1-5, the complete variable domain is DTGVSQNPRHKITKRGQNVTFRCDPISEHNRLYWYRQTLGQGPEFLTYFQNEAQLEKSRLLSDRFSAERPKGSFSTLEIQRTEQGDSAMYLCASSLNGDQPQHFGDGTRLSIL.

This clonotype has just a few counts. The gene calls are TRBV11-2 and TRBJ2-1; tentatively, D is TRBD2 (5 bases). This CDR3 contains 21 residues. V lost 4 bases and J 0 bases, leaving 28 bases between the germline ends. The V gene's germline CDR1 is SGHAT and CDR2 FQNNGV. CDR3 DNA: TGTGCCAGCAGCTGGAAGGGTCAGCGGCCTTCTACTTTTACCTCCTACAATGAGCAGTTCTTC. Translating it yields CASSWKGQRPSTFTSYNEQFF.

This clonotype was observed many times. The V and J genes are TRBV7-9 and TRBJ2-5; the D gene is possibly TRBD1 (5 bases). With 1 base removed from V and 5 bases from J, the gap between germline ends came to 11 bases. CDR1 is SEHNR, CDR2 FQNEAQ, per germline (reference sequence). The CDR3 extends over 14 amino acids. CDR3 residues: CASSLVAGSETQYF. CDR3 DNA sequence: TGTGCCAGCAGCTTAGTTGCAGGGTCGGAGACCCAGTACTTC.

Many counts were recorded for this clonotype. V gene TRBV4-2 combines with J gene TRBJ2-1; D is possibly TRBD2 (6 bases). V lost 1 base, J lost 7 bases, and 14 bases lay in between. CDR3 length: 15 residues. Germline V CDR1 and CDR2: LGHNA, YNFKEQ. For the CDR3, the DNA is TGTGCCAGCAGCCAAGCGGACTCCCGGGGGAATGAGCAGTTCTTC. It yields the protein CASSQADSRGNEQFF.

The CDR3 nucleotides are TGCGCCAGCAGCTTGGACCTCGGCGGGGGTCCGCAGGGGCAGTACTTC. Translating gives CASSLDLGGGPQGQYF. The chain has TRBV5-1 and TRBJ2-7, with 7 bases that match TRBD2. Trimming at V came to 0 bases and at J to 9 bases, leaving 15 bases not matched to a gene. The CDR3 is 16 amino acids. From germline, CDR1 is SGHRS and CDR2 YFSETQ.

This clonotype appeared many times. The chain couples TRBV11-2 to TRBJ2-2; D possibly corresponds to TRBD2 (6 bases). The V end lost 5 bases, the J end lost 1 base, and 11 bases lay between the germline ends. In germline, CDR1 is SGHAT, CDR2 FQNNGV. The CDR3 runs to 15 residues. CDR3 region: CASSPRDLNTGELFF. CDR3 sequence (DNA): TGTGCCAGCAGCCCCCGGGACTTGAACACCGGGGAGCTGTTTTTT.

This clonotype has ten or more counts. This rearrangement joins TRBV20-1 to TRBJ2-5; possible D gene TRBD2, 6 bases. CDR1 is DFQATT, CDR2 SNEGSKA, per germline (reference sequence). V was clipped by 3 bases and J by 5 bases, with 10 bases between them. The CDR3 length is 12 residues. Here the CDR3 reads CSARPAGETQYF. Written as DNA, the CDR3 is TGCAGTGCTAGGCCCGCGGGGGAGACCCAGTACTTC.

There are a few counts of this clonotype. CDR3 loop: CASRKRSGGAEETQYF. The CDR3 bases are TGTGCCAGCAGGAAAAGGAGCGGGGGGGCCGAAGAGACCCAGTACTTC. V usage is TRBV5-4 and J usage is TRBJ2-5; TRBD2 agrees at 10 bases. The germline gives CDR1 SGHNT, CDR2 YYREEE (reference sequence). CDR3 length: 16 residues. J was trimmed by 3 bases and V by 5 bases; bases with no gene match: 10.

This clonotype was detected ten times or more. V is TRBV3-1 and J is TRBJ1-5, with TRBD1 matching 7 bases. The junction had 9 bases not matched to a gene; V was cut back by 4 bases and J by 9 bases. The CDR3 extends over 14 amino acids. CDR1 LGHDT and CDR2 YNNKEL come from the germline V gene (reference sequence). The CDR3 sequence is CASSPQQGNAPQHF. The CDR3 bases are TGTGCCAGCAGCCCCCAACAGGGGAACGCGCCCCAGCATTTT.

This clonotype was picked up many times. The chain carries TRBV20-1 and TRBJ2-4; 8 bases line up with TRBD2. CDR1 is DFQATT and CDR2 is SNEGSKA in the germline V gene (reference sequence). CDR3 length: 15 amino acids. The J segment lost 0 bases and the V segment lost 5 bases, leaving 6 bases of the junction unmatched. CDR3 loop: CSAPWSGRAKNIQYF. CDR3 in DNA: TGCAGTGCTCCCTGGAGCGGGAGAGCCAAAAACATTCAGTACTTC.